One sample yielded the 19 T cell receptor beta chains listed below, sequenced in a study of post-analysis software for immune sequencing data. Researchers reported that TCR beta cDNA libraries carried unique molecular identifiers. TCRdb re-called the PCR reads through MiXCR, storing one row per CDR3 protein. The repertoire holds fewer than 850,000 distinct CDR3 sequences, with 25% to 30% as singletons. Study findings and constraints: With TRBV5-6, TRBV5-1 and TRBV20-1 included, a handful of TRBV segments were more frequent in patients than in controls.

Their cognate antigens are unknown. The sequenced material came from blood. These receptors were obtained from a girl between 5 and 17 years old with multiple sclerosis.

The rearrangement joins TRBV27 to TRBJ2-5; the D call may be TRBD1 or TRBD2 (5 bases each). Trimming stripped 3 bases from V and 5 bases from J, with 13 bases between. This CDR3 is built from 14 residues. From germline, CDR1 is MNHEY and CDR2 SMNVEV (reference sequence). CDR3 sequence: CASSFWGRAETQYF. The CDR3 DNA reads TGTGCCAGCAGTTTTTGGGGACGTGCGGAGACCCAGTACTTC.

This clonotype has only a few counts. The chain uses TRBV21-1 and TRBJ2-1; the DNA was not compared with TRBD2, the D call given in the table. TRBV21-1 is noted as a pseudogene. This CDR3 comprises 17 residues. CDR3 nucleotides: TGTGCCAGCAGCAAAGCCCCTAGCGGGGGTTCCATCAATGAGCAGTTCTTC. Its protein is CASSKAPSGGSINEQFF.

This clonotype was counted only a few times. The J gene is TRBJ2-7, the V gene TRBV15, with a tentative D call TRBD1 (5 bases). The CDR3 contains 13 residues. Germline-derived CDR1 and CDR2 are LNHNV and YYDKDF (reference sequence). V shed 4 bases and J shed 3 bases, with 10 bases lying between them. CDR3 in DNA: TGTGCCACCAGCACAGGGAAGGTCTACGAGCAGTACTTC. Encoded protein: CATSTGKVYEQYF.

This clonotype showed up just a few times. CDR3 sequence (DNA): TGTGCCAGCAGCTTAGGACTAGCTCCCACCAATGAGCAGTTCTTC. It codes for CASSLGLAPTNEQFF. The chain couples TRBV7-2 to TRBJ2-1; 7 bases are a match to TRBD2. This CDR3 is 15 amino acids long. The trim removed 1 base at V and 6 bases at J, leaving 6 bases unmatched. CDR1 and CDR2 from the germline V gene are SGHTA and FQGNSA.

The chain is built from TRBV7-2 and TRBJ2-4, with a possible D match to TRBD2 (6 bases). The DNA end lines up better with TRBJ2-7; the J call may be wrong. This CDR3 comprises 15 residues. The V gene's germline CDR1 is SGHTA and CDR2 FQGNSA. DNA for the CDR3: TGTGCCAGCAGCTTAATGGAGGGGCGCACCCACGAGCAGTACTTC. Protein: CASSLMEGRTHEQYF.

This chain joins TRBV20-1 and TRBJ2-5; 9 bases agree with TRBD2. The J call may be incorrect, as the DNA end agrees better with TRBJ2-7. Germline lookup yields CDR1 DFQATT and CDR2 SNEGSKA (reference sequence). The CDR3 spans 15 residues. CDR3 residues: CSARGLAGTLYEQYF. In DNA form, the CDR3 reads TGCAGTGCTAGAGGGCTAGCGGGGACCTTATACGAGCAGTACTTC.

The chain carries TRBV20-1 and TRBJ1-5, with D perhaps matching TRBD1 (5 bases). Germline V gene sequence: CDR1 DFQATT, CDR2 SNEGSKA (reference sequence). Trimming shortened V by 1 base and J by 6 bases, and 19 bases separated the two germline ends. The CDR3 runs to 16 residues. The CDR3 sequence: CSARVGRGGSTQPQHF. The CDR3 DNA is TGCAGTGCTAGAGTCGGTAGGGGCGGGTCGACTCAGCCCCAGCATTTT.

This clonotype was observed a few times. The CDR3 DNA follows: TGCGCCAGCAGTAGCCAGGGAGACACTGAAGCTTTCTTT. It yields the protein CASSSQGDTEAFF. The chain couples TRBV4-3 to TRBJ1-1; TRBD1 might be the D (5 bases). Germline V gene lookup returns CDR1 LGHNA and CDR2 YSLEER. V was shortened by 6 bases and J by 3 bases, with 11 bases between the two germline ends. CDR3 size: 13 residues.

The chain links TRBV10-3 to TRBJ2-3, with 11 bases matching TRBD2. V lost 6 bases, J lost 0 bases, and 5 bases stayed unmatched. Per germline, CDR1 ENHRY and CDR2 SYGVKD. The CDR3 loop spans 16 amino acids. CDR3: CAIRAGTSGSTDTQYF. CDR3 coding DNA: TGTGCCATCAGAGCAGGGACTAGCGGAAGCACAGATACGCAGTATTTT.

This clonotype was counted a few times. The chain joins TRBV27 to TRBJ1-5; 10 bases fit TRBD1. CDR3 length: 21 residues. Germline V gene data show CDR1 as MNHEY and CDR2 as SMNVEV (reference sequence). V gave up 5 bases and J gave up 2 bases; unmatched junction bases: 21. The CDR3 sequence is CASSARKQTGTGDVGNQPQHF. The CDR3 nucleotides read TGTGCCAGCAGTGCCCGAAAACAGACCGGGACAGGGGACGTGGGCAATCAGCCCCAGCATTTT.

This clonotype was counted ten times or more. The rearrangement links TRBV10-3 to TRBJ2-5, with D unclear. Trimming pared 6 bases from V and 7 bases from J, leaving 21 bases between. CDR3 size: 15 residues. Germline CDR1 and CDR2: ENHRY and SYGVKD. CDR3 sequence reads: CAISDPRGEWGTQYF. In DNA form, the CDR3 reads TGTGCCATCAGCGACCCCCGCGGCGAGTGGGGGACCCAGTACTTC.

The genes are TRBV4-3 and TRBJ2-3, with a tentative D call TRBD1 (6 bases). Trimming cost V 0 bases and J 2 bases, with 12 bases left between them. Germline CDR1 is LGHNA and CDR2 is YSLEER. This CDR3 contains 16 residues. Here the CDR3 reads CASSQESRGYTDTQYF. The CDR3 coding sequence is TGCGCCAGCAGCCAAGAGTCAAGGGGGTACACAGATACGCAGTATTTT.

This clonotype was seen more than once but under ten times. This chain connects TRBV6-2 or TRBV6-3 to TRBJ2-1, with D possibly matching TRBD1 (5 bases). V lost 2 bases to trimming and J lost 4 bases, with 6 bases between them. CDR1 and CDR2 (germline): MNHEY, SVGEGT. This CDR3 region has 13 residues. CDR3 protein: CASSYDSYNEQFF. The CDR3, as DNA: TGTGCCAGCAGTTACGACAGTTACAATGAGCAGTTCTTC.

The chain has TRBV20-1 and TRBJ2-7; D is undetermined. V lost 2 bases, J lost 3 bases, and 8 bases lay in between. Per the germline V gene, CDR1 is DFQATT and CDR2 is SNEGSKA (reference sequence). The CDR3 runs to 12 residues. The CDR3 sequence is CSARQALYEQYF. CDR3 DNA: TGCAGTGCTAGACAGGCCCTCTACGAGCAGTACTTC.

This clonotype was observed a handful of times. The chain couples TRBV6-2 or TRBV6-3 to TRBJ2-7; no clear D gene. This CDR3 spans 15 amino acids. Trimming cost V 3 bases and J 0 bases, with 12 bases left between them. CDR1 is MNHEY, CDR2 SVGEGT, per germline. CDR3 loop: CASSYGSLASYEQYF. The CDR3 DNA is TGTGCCAGCAGTTATGGGTCCCTCGCCTCCTACGAGCAGTACTTC.

This clonotype occurred a few times. V is TRBV6-1 and J is TRBJ1-1; D not certain. Trimming took 7 bases from V and 2 from J, leaving 11 bases between them. The CDR3 covers 13 residues. CDR1 MNHNS and CDR2 SASEGT come from the germline V gene. The CDR3 sequence: CASNSRLNTEAFF. The CDR3 nucleotides are TGTGCCAGCAATAGCAGACTAAACACTGAAGCTTTCTTT.

This chain joins TRBV10-3 and TRBJ2-5, with 11 bases identical to TRBD2. CDR1 ENHRY and CDR2 SYGVKD come from the germline V gene. The CDR3 totals 14 residues. V lost 8 bases and J lost 4; bases outside the gene matches: 6. In nucleotides, the CDR3 is TGTGCCATCTATAGCGGGGGGGCCGGAGAGACCCAGTACTTC. The encoded protein is CAIYSGGAGETQYF.

This clonotype was detected a few times. The chain's CDR3 is CASSLGTSEKGAQYF. The CDR3 DNA reads TGTGCCAGCAGCTTAGGGACTAGCGAGAAAGGGGCCCAGTACTTC. V gene TRBV7-2 combines with J gene TRBJ2-5; 9 bases line up with TRBD2. This CDR3 comprises 15 residues. Germline V CDR1 and CDR2: SGHTA, FQGNSA. The V segment lost 1 base and the J segment 9 bases; nucleotides outside the gene matches: 9.

This clonotype has only a few counts. This rearrangement joins TRBV27 to TRBJ1-1, with a weak D call TRBD1 (5 bases). Germline lookup yields CDR1 MNHEY and CDR2 SMNVEV (reference sequence). V was clipped by 6 bases and J by 0 bases, with 11 bases between them. This CDR3 is built from 14 residues. The CDR3 loop is CASSPQVMNTEAFF. The CDR3 coding sequence is TGTGCCAGCAGCCCACAGGTGATGAACACTGAAGCTTTCTTT.